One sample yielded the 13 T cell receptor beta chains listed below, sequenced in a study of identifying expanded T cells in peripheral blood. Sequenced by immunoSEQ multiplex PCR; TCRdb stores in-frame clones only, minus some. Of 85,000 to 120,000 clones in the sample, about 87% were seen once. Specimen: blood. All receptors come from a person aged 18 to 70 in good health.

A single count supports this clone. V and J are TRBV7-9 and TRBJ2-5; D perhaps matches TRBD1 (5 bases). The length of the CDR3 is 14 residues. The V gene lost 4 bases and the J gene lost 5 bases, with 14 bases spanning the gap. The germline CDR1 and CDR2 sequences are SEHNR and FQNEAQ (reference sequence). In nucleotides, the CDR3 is TGTGCCAGCAGCTACTGGGGCGTTGTGGAGACCCAGTACTTC. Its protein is CASSYWGVVETQYF.

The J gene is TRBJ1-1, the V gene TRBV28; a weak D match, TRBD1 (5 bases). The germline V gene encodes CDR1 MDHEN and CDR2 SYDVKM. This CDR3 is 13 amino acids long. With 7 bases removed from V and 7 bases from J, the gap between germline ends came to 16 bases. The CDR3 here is CASNPLTDYEAFF. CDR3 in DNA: TGTGCCAGCAATCCGTTGACAGACTATGAAGCTTTCTTT.

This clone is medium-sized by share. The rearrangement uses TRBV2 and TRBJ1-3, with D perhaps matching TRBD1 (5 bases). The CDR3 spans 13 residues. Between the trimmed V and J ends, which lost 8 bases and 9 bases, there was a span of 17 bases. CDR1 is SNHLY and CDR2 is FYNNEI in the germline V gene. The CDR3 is CASRAQGLSTIYF. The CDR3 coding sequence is TGTGCCAGCCGGGCGCAGGGTCTGTCCACCATATATTTT.

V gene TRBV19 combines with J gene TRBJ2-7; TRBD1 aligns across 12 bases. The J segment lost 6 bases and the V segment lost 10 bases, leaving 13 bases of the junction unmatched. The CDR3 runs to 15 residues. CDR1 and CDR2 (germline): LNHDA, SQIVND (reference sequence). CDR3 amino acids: CATTSGQGARSEQYF. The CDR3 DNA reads TGTGCCACGACTTCGGGACAGGGGGCGCGAAGCGAGCAGTACTTC.

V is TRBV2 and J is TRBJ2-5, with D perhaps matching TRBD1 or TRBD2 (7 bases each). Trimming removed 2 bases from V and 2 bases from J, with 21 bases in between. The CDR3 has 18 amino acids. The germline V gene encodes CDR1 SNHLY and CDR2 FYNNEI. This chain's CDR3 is CASSEYVIGQGGQETQYF. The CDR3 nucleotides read TGTGCCAGCAGTGAATACGTTATCGGTCAGGGGGGGCAAGAGACCCAGTACTTC.

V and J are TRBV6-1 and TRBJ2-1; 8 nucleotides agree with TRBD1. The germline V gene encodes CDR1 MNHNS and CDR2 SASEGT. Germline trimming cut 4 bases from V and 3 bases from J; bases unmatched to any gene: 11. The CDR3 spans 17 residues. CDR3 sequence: CASSVRWGQESYNEQFF. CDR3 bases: TGTGCCAGCAGTGTCCGCTGGGGACAGGAAAGCTACAATGAGCAGTTCTTC.

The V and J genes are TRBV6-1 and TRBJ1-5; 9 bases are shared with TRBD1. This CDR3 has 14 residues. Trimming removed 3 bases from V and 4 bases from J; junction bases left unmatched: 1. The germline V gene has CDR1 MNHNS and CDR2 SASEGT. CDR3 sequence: CASSEDRGNQPQHF. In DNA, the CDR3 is TGTGCCAGCAGTGAGGACAGGGGAAATCAGCCCCAGCATTTT.

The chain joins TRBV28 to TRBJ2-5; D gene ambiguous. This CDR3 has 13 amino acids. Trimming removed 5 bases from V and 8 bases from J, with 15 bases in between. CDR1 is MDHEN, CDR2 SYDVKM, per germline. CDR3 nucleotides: TGTGCCAGCAGTACAGACGGAAGAGTCACCCAGTACTTC. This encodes CASSTDGRVTQYF.

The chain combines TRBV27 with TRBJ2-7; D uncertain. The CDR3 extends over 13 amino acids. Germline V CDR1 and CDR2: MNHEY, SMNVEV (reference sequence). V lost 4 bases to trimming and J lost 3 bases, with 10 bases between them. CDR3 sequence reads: CASSSYARYEQYF. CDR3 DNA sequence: TGTGCCAGCAGTTCATACGCCCGCTACGAGCAGTACTTC.

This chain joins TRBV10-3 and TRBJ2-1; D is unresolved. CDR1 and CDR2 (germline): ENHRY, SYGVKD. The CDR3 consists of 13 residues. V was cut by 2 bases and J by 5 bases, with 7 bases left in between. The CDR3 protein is CAISEVEDNEQFF. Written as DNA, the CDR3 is TGTGCCATCAGTGAGGTCGAAGACAATGAGCAGTTCTTC.

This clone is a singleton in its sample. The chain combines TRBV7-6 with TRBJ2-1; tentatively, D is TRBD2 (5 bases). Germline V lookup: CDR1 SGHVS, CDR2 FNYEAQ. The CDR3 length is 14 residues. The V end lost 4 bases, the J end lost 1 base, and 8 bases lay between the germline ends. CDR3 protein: CASSSDLSYNEQFF. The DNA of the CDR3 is TGTGCCAGCAGCTCGGACTTATCCTACAATGAGCAGTTCTTC.

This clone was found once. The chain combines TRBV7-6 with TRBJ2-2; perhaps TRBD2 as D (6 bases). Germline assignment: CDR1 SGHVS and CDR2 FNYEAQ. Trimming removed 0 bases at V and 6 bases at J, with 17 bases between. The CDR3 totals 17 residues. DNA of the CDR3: TGTGCCAGCAGCTTAGCGCTAGTGACGGGGGTCGCCGGGGAGCTGTTTTTT. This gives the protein CASSLALVTGVAGELFF.

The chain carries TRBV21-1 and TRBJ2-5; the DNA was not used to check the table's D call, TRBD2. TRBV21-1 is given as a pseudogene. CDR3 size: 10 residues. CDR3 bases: TGTGCCAGCAGATCGAGGGACCAGTACTTC. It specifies CASRSRDQYF.